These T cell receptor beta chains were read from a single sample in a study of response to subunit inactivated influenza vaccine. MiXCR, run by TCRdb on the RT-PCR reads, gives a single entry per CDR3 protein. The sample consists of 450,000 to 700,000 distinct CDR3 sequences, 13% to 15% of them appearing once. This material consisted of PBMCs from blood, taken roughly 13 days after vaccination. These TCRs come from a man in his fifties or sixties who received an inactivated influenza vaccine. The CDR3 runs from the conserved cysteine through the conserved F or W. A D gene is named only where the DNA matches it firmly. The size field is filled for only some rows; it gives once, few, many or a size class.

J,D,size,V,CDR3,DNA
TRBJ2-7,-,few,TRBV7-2,CASSPHRESSYEQYF,TGTGCCAGCAGCCCGCACAGAGAGAGCTCCTACGAGCAGTACTTC
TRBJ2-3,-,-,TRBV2,CASSPILDIDTQYF,TGTGCCAGCAGCCCCATCTTGGACATAGATACGCAGTATTTT
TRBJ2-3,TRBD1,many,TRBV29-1,CSVDGQGTQTQYF,TGCAGCGTCGATGGACAGGGAACCCAGACGCAGTATTTT
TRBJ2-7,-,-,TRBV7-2,CASSLEASLSSYEQYF,TGTGCCAGCAGCTTAGAGGCTAGCCTGAGCTCCTACGAGCAGTACTTC
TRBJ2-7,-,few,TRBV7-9,CASSTLFYEQYF,TGTGCCAGCAGCACCCTTTTCTACGAGCAGTACTTC
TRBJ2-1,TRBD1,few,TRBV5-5,CASSLAPGGFEQFF,TGTGCCAGCAGCTTGGCCCCAGGGGGCTTTGAGCAGTTCTTC
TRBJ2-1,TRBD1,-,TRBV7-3,CASSLLPSDGEHRGEQFF,TGTGCCAGCAGCTTATTACCGTCCGACGGGGAGCACAGGGGTGAGCAGTTCTTC
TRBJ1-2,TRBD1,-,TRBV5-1,CASRDRGLTNYGYTF,TGCGCCAGCAGAGACAGGGGGTTGACTAACTATGGCTACACCTTC
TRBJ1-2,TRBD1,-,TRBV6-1,CATHTMITGGSYGYTF,TGTGCCACCCACACTATGATAACAGGGGGTAGTTATGGCTACACCTTC
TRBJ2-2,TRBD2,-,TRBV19,CASSTSGVVLWPGELFF,TGTGCCAGTAGCACTAGCGGGGTTGTCTTGTGGCCCGGGGAGCTGTTTTTT
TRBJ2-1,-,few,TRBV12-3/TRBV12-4,CASMKGGRRDEQFF,TGTGCCAGCATGAAGGGGGGCCGGAGGGATGAGCAGTTCTTC
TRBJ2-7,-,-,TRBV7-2,CASSLGRISYEQYF,TGTGCCAGCAGCTTAGGCAGGATTAGCTACGAGCAGTACTTC
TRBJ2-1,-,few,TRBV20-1,CSARDWASYYNEQFF,TGCAGTGCTAGAGATTGGGCTAGCTACTACAATGAGCAGTTCTTC
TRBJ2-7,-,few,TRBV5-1,CASSLDSEQYF,TGCGCCAGCAGCTTAGACAGCGAGCAGTACTTC
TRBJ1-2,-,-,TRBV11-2,CASSLVGKPNYGYTF,TGTGCCAGCAGCTTAGTGGGGAAGCCTAACTATGGCTACACCTTC
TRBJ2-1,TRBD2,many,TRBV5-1,CASSLRTSGDNEQFF,TGCGCCAGCAGCTTAAGGACTAGCGGGGACAATGAGCAGTTCTTC
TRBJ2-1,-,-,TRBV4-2,CASSTHPLDEQFF,TGTGCCAGCAGCACACACCCGTTGGATGAGCAGTTCTTC
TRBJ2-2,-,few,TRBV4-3,CASSQDPRSTGELFF,TGCGCCAGCAGCCAAGATCCCCGGTCCACCGGGGAGCTGTTTTTT
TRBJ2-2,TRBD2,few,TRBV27,CASSFIAGGPHTGELFF,TGTGCCAGCAGTTTTATAGCGGGAGGGCCGCACACCGGGGAGCTGTTTTTT
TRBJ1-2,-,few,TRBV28,CASSLTTGYTF,TGTGCCAGCAGTTTGACGACTGGCTACACCTTC
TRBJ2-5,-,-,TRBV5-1,CASSLEIQETQYF,TGCGCCAGCAGCTTGGAAATCCAAGAGACCCAGTACTTC
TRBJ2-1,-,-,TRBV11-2,CASSTVKTYNEQFF,TGTGCCAGCAGTACAGTGAAGACCTACAATGAGCAGTTCTTC